The subject of this entry is one T cell receptor beta chain. The antigen is unknown. The data are from a study of cytomegalovirus exposure and HLA in healthy donors. Across the study: Roughly 80 million unique TCRs from HLA-typed donors made up an early data release.

13 Jbeta primers and 60 Vbeta primers were used for the PCR. Using immunoSEQ multiplex PCR, the repertoire was profiled, and TCRdb retains in-frame clones only, with some absent. The repertoire includes over 100,000 clones, about 74% of them detected once, and about 7.3% sits in the top ten. The study's findings and limits: After further analysis at a later stage, 16,951 TCR beta sequences were associated with HLA alleles at 0.05 false discovery rate. Under in vitro conditions, a few CMV-associated chains were confirmed as specific for CMV antigens.

This clonotype was sampled from a male donor in good health and CMV-seronegative. Sequencing input: PBMCs.

In DNA, the CDR3 is TGTGCCAGTAGCCCCTGGCAGGGGGTTACTAGGGTCTACGAGCAGTACTTC. Amino acid sequence: CASSPWQGVTRVYEQYF. J is TRBJ2-7 and V is TRBV19; TRBD1 matches 7 bases. Looked up from germline, CDR1 is LNHDA and CDR2 is SQIVND (reference sequence). V shed 6 bases, J shed 3 bases, and the junction held 17 bases outside the gene matches. This CDR3 contains 17 residues.